This note documents a single TCR beta chain sequence. Its cognate antigen is unknown. Its ends do not fully match the called genes, so a read error is possible. This specimen belongs to a study of T cells in Graves' hyperthyroidism and ophthalmopathy. From RNA transcripts, TCR beta CDR3 regions were amplified. TCR CDR3 regions were first amplified by RT-PCR with HTBI primers. Via MiXCR, TCRdb re-called the multiplex PCR reads, giving one row per CDR3 protein. The sample has around 620,000 distinct CDR3 sequences; under 60% are singletons. Regarding the study as a whole: The model identified upcoming ophthalmopathy a median approximately six months ahead of onset. Blood also held most thyroid clonotypes expanded beyond 0.001.

Germline V gene data show CDR1 as SGHAT and CDR2 as FQNNGV. The CDR3 contains 15 residues. This clonotype originated in an adult woman with Graves' disease, either hyperthyroidism or ophthalmopathy (not recorded which). J is TRBJ1-2 and V is TRBV11-2; 7 positions agree with TRBD1. The sequenced sample was peripheral blood or thyroid tissue (not recorded which). The CDR3 sequence is CASSQGQGDLYGYTF. CDR3 coding DNA: TGCGCCAGCAGCCAAGGTCAGGGGGATCTCTATGGCTACACCTTC.